Listed here is a single TCR beta chain. The same CDR3 also results from other DNA sequences found in this sample. CDR1 SGHRS and CDR2 YFSETQ come from the germline V gene. This CDR3 spans 13 amino acids. Trimming removed 0 bases from V and 4 bases from J, with 8 bases in between. Under the authors' procedure: From reference gene primer amplification, estimates of nucleated cell counts were derived. This table comes from immunoSEQ multiplex PCR, and its TCRdb copy is limited to in-frame clones, with some not included. V and J calls and clone size follow that table, whereas D and trimming were derived from the DNA. Among roughly 18,000 clones, about 90% were seen once, and the ten largest hold 3.5% to 4.5%. The record originates from a study of blood T cell repertoires in COVID-19.

The rearrangement joins TRBV5-1 to TRBJ2-7; a weak D match, TRBD1 (5 bases). The sequence came from a human donor in a cohort sampled during active COVID-19. Sequenced sample: peripheral blood. DNA for the CDR3: TGCGCCAGCAGCTTGGCGGCAGGGTACGAGCAGTACTTC. Translated: CASSLAAGYEQYF.